Presented here are 23 T cell receptor beta chains from one specimen sequenced in a study of T cell changes during pregnancy in multiple sclerosis. Only in-frame clones appear in the TCRdb table, and some are missing; sequencing was by immunoSEQ multiplex PCR. The repertoire holds 75,000 to 80,000 clones, with 89% as singletons. Sequenced material: peripheral blood, taken before pregnancy. The receptors come from a female donor with multiple sclerosis, enrolled in a pregnancy study.

This CDR3 is CASSFQQVVTEAFF. The CDR3, as DNA: TGTGCCAGCAGCTTTCAACAGGTGGTGACTGAAGCTTTCTTT. This chain uses TRBV7-9 with TRBJ1-1, with a tentative D call TRBD1 (5 bases). The germline V and J ends were trimmed by 3 bases and 5 bases, with 13 bases remaining between them. The CDR3 loop spans 14 amino acids. Germline CDR1 SEHNR, CDR2 FQNEAQ (reference sequence).

J is TRBJ2-3 and V is TRBV4-2; 7 nucleotides match TRBD1. V lost 0 bases, J lost 1 base, and 7 bases stayed unmatched. The CDR3 loop spans 17 amino acids. Germline CDR1 and CDR2: LGHNA and YNFKEQ. CDR3: CASSQEGGLGGTDTQYF. The CDR3 region has the DNA TGTGCCAGCAGCCAAGAAGGGGGCCTCGGAGGCACAGATACGCAGTATTTT.

This chain uses TRBV10-3 with TRBJ1-2; D unresolved. Germline CDR1 and CDR2: ENHRY and SYGVKD. This CDR3 has 13 residues. V lost 6 bases and J lost 6, with 14 bases in between. CDR3 sequence: CAISGTIYHGYTF. DNA of the CDR3: TGTGCCATCAGCGGCACTATTTATCATGGCTACACCTTC.

The V call is TRBV27, the J call TRBJ1-1; no firm D call. The germline V gene encodes CDR1 MNHEY and CDR2 SMNVEV (reference sequence). The length of the CDR3 is 17 residues. V lost 6 bases and J lost 6, with 26 bases in between. The CDR3 DNA reads TGTGCCAGCAGCATGTTCTTTGTGAGACTCGAGGCTGCTGAAGCTTTCTTT. Its translation is CASSMFFVRLEAAEAFF.

This CDR3 is CASSYIQGAADTEAFF. Here the CDR3 DNA reads TGTGCCAGCAGTTACATTCAGGGGGCGGCGGACACTGAAGCTTTCTTT. This chain joins TRBV6-5 and TRBJ1-1, with 8 bases lining up with TRBD1. Germline values: CDR1 MNHEY, CDR2 SVGAGI. The CDR3 covers 16 residues. The ends lost 2 bases at V and 3 bases at J; junction bases unmatched: 8.

This chain connects TRBV9 to TRBJ1-5, with D tentatively TRBD1 (6 bases). CDR3 length: 13 residues. Trimming removed 2 bases at V and 6 bases at J, with 9 bases between. The germline V gene has CDR1 SGDLS and CDR2 YYNGEE. CDR3 loop: CASSVQGFQPQHF. In DNA, the CDR3 is TGTGCCAGCAGCGTCCAGGGGTTTCAGCCCCAGCATTTT.

This rearrangement joins TRBV4-1 to TRBJ2-5, with TRBD2 matching over 10 bases. Trimming removed 4 bases from V and 4 bases from J; junction bases left unmatched: 9. Germline V gene data show CDR1 as MGHRA and CDR2 as YSYEKL. CDR3 size: 16 residues. The CDR3 bases are TGCGCCAGCAGCCGAGTACTAGCGGGGCGTGGAGAGACCCAGTACTTC. Amino acid sequence: CASSRVLAGRGETQYF.

The chain joins TRBV11-2 to TRBJ2-7, with D tentatively TRBD1 (6 bases). The CDR3 contains 14 residues. Germline V gene data show CDR1 as SGHAT and CDR2 as FQNNGV. V was shortened by 4 bases and J by 2 bases, with 12 bases between the two germline ends. CDR3 in amino acids: CASSSSGVTYEQYF. The CDR3 DNA sequence: TGTGCCAGCAGCTCTTCAGGGGTCACCTACGAGCAGTACTTC.

This chain uses TRBV4-1 with TRBJ2-1, with a possible D match to TRBD2 (6 bases). The CDR3 is 14 amino acids. The V end lost 4 bases, the J end lost 8 bases, and 15 bases lay between the germline ends. Germline V gene sequence: CDR1 MGHRA, CDR2 YSYEKL. The CDR3 region is CASSRPWGTDEQFF. DNA for the CDR3: TGCGCCAGCAGCCGCCCCTGGGGGACTGATGAGCAGTTCTTC.

This rearrangement joins TRBV5-1 to TRBJ2-5, with a weak D call TRBD1 (5 bases). The germline V gene encodes CDR1 SGHRS and CDR2 YFSETQ. The CDR3 has 14 residues. V was clipped by 0 bases and J by 0 bases, with 6 bases between them. CDR3 DNA: TGCGCCAGCAGCTTGGGACAGCACCAAGAGACCCAGTACTTC. It specifies CASSLGQHQETQYF. The entire variable domain, with the rest obtained from reference TRBV5-1 and TRBJ2-5, is as follows: KAGVTQTPRYLIKTRGQQVTLSCSPISGHRSVSWYQQTPGQGLQFLFEYFSETQRNKGNFPGRFSGRQFSNSRSEMNVSTLELGDSALYLCASSLGQHQETQYFGPGTRLLVL.

Only one count was recorded for this clone. The rearrangement links TRBV10-1 to TRBJ2-5, with TRBD2 matching 8 bases. Germline loops: CDR1 WNHNN, CDR2 SYGVQD (reference sequence). CDR3 length: 16 amino acids. The J segment lost 3 bases and the V segment lost 5 bases, leaving 11 bases of the junction unmatched. CDR3 amino acids: CASSRGSGGIKETQYF. The CDR3 DNA reads TGCGCCAGCAGTCGGGGGAGCGGGGGCATTAAAGAGACCCAGTACTTC.

This sequence joins TRBV4-3 and TRBJ2-3; D perhaps matches TRBD2 (5 bases). Germline V gives CDR1 LGHNA, CDR2 YSLEER. This CDR3 has 17 amino acids. V shed 0 bases and J shed 0 bases, with 13 bases lying between them. The CDR3 sequence: CASSQDWTDFSTDTQYF. The CDR3 coding sequence is TGCGCCAGCAGCCAAGATTGGACGGACTTTAGCACAGATACGCAGTATTTT.

The V gene is TRBV7-2, the J gene TRBJ2-7; D may be TRBD2 (6 bases). This CDR3 region has 13 residues. Germline loops: CDR1 SGHTA, CDR2 FQGNSA. Trimming left V 5 bases short and J 12 bases short, with 20 bases between. CDR3 nucleotides: TGTGCCAGCAGCGTTTACGGGGGTGGAAATTCGTACTTC. Translation: CASSVYGGGNSYF.

This clone was found a few times. V usage is TRBV5-1 and J usage is TRBJ2-7; TRBD2 is a possible D gene (7 bases). V shed 0 bases and J shed 5 bases, with 15 bases lying between them. CDR1 is SGHRS, CDR2 YFSETQ, per germline. The CDR3 consists of 15 residues. The CDR3, as DNA: TGCGCCAGCAGCTTGGTAATGGGGGGGGCAAACGAGCAGTACTTC. Protein sequence: CASSLVMGGANEQYF. Full variable domain (missing parts from reference TRBV5-1 and TRBJ2-7): KAGVTQTPRYLIKTRGQQVTLSCSPISGHRSVSWYQQTPGQGLQFLFEYFSETQRNKGNFPGRFSGRQFSNSRSEMNVSTLELGDSALYLCASSLVMGGANEQYFGPGTRLTVT.

The V gene is TRBV27, the J gene TRBJ2-7, with TRBD1 matching over 7 bases. Germline V gives CDR1 MNHEY, CDR2 SMNVEV (reference sequence). V shed 4 bases, J shed 5 bases, and the junction held 11 bases outside the gene matches. The CDR3 contains 15 residues. The DNA of the CDR3 is TGTGCCAGCAGTTATCGACAGGGCATTCAGGACGAGCAGTACTTC. The encoded protein is CASSYRQGIQDEQYF.

V gene TRBV19 combines with J gene TRBJ2-5, with D possibly TRBD2 on 6 matching bases. This CDR3 has 16 residues. Germline V gene sequence: CDR1 LNHDA, CDR2 SQIVND (reference sequence). V shed 8 bases and J shed 4 bases, with 23 bases lying between them. CDR3 region: CASGHGLAGFGETQYF. The CDR3 DNA follows: TGTGCCAGTGGACATGGCCTGGCGGGGTTCGGAGAGACCCAGTACTTC. Full variable domain (missing parts from reference TRBV19 and TRBJ2-5): DGGITQSPKYLFRKEGQNVTLSCEQNLNHDAMYWYRQDPGQGLRLIYYSQIVNDFQKGDIAEGYSVSREKKESFPLTVTSAQKNPTAFYLCASGHGLAGFGETQYFGPGTRLLVL.

This chain's CDR3 is CASSQDPRGAGANVLTF. The CDR3 bases are TGCGCCAGCAGCCAAGACCCCAGGGGGGCTGGGGCCAACGTCCTGACTTTC. The rearrangement links TRBV4-3 to TRBJ2-6; tentative D call: TRBD1 (7 bases). V was shortened by 0 bases and J by 2 bases, with 11 bases between the two germline ends. Per germline, CDR1 LGHNA and CDR2 YSLEER. CDR3 length: 17 amino acids.

J is TRBJ2-7 and V is TRBV2; TRBD1 agrees at 8 bases. Unmatched junction bases numbered 7, after V lost 3 bases and J lost 6 bases. The CDR3 spans 14 residues. The germline gives CDR1 SNHLY, CDR2 FYNNEI. In nucleotides, the CDR3 is TGTGCCAGCAGTGAGGGGCAGGGGGCGAGCGAGCAGTACTTC. Encoded protein: CASSEGQGASEQYF.

This clone was found once. The chain carries TRBV14 and TRBJ2-7; weak D call: TRBD1 (6 bases). Germline CDR1 is SGHDN and CDR2 is FVKESK. V was cut by 4 bases and J by 1 base, with 11 bases left in between. The length of the CDR3 is 14 residues. This chain's CDR3 is CASSRLGQSYEQYF. The CDR3 nucleotides read TGTGCCAGCAGCCGCCTTGGACAGTCCTACGAGCAGTACTTC.

Turning to this clone: At one of its ends the junction is not consistent with the germline gene, which may arise from a read error. The chain has TRBV7-7 and TRBJ2-1, with D hard to call. Germline-derived CDR1 and CDR2 are SSHAT and FNYEAQ (reference sequence). The length of the CDR3 is 13 residues. The CDR3: CASSLGTFNEQFF. The DNA for the CDR3 is TGTGCTAGCAGCTTAGGTACTTTTAATGAGCAGTTCTTC.

The rearrangement uses TRBV5-4 and TRBJ1-2; TRBD1 matches at 7 bases. Unmatched junction bases numbered 0, after V lost 1 base and J lost 3 bases. CDR1 and CDR2 (germline): SGHNT, YYREEE (reference sequence). The length of the CDR3 is 13 residues. The CDR3 spells CASSLQGDYGYTF. The CDR3 DNA reads as TGTGCCAGCAGCTTGCAGGGGGACTATGGCTACACCTTC.

The chain carries TRBV30 and TRBJ1-2; D gene uncertain. The V end was cut by 0 bases, the J end by 4 bases, with 18 bases between. The CDR3 extends over 16 amino acids. CDR1 is GTSNPN and CDR2 is SVGIG in the germline V gene (reference sequence). In nucleotides, the CDR3 is TGTGCCTGGAGTGTAGCTGTGAGGTCCTCTACCTATGGCTACACCTTC. Encoded protein: CAWSVAVRSSTYGYTF.

This clone was seen a single time. The chain employs TRBV2 and TRBJ2-7; a weak D match, TRBD1 (6 bases). Between the trimmed V and J ends, which lost 6 bases and 0 bases, there was a span of 12 bases. The germline V gene encodes CDR1 SNHLY and CDR2 FYNNEI. The CDR3 spans 14 residues. CDR3 sequence reads: CASRITGSSYEQYF. The CDR3 DNA follows: TGTGCCAGCAGAATAACAGGGAGCTCCTACGAGCAGTACTTC. The full variable domain, its missing parts supplied by reference TRBV2 and TRBJ2-7, is EPEVTQTPSHQVTQMGQEVILRCVPISNHLYFYWYRQILGQKVEFLVSFYNNEISEKSEIFDDQFSVERPDGSNFTLKIRSTKLEDSAMYFCASRITGSSYEQYFGPGTRLTVT.